Listed below are T cell receptor beta chains from one sample, sequenced in a study of a mutant IDH1 vaccine in newly diagnosed glioma. Their antigens remain unidentified. The data were produced by immunoSEQ multiplex PCR, yet TCRdb's version contains in-frame clones alone and is incomplete. The data contain 42,000 or so clones, 65% to 90% of them singletons. The material sequenced was PBMCs, taken from a glioma patient whose treatment included an IDH1 peptide vaccine. These receptors all come from a woman aged 45-60 years with glioma. The CDR3 runs from the conserved cysteine through the conserved F or W. D genes are given only for firm matches. Only part of the rows carry a size: once, few, many, or a class if the clone is expanded.

TRBJ2-7,NA,TRBV27,NA,TGTGCCAGCAGTTCGGGTAGTAGCTCCTACGAGCAGTACTTC,CASSSGSSSYEQYF
TRBJ1-6,TRBD1,TRBV28,NA,TGTGCCAGCAGTTTATTCGGACAGGGGGCGGCCTATAATTCACCCCTCCACTTT,CASSLFGQGAAYNSPLHF
TRBJ1-1,TRBD1,TRBV9,few,TGTGCCAGCAGCCGACAGGGAGGCACTGAAGCTTTCTTT,CASSRQGGTEAFF
TRBJ1-2,NA,TRBV5-1,NA,TGCGCCAGCAGCTTGGGGGGATTCGACTATGGCTACACCTTC,CASSLGGFDYGYTF
TRBJ1-2,NA,TRBV15,few,TGTGCCACCAGCAGAGAGAAGGATTATGGCTACACCTTC,CATSREKDYGYTF
TRBJ2-3,NA,TRBV5-1,NA,TGCGCCAGCAGCTTGTCCGATACGCAGTATTTT,CASSLSDTQYF
TRBJ2-7,NA,TRBV9,NA,TGTGCCAGCAGCGTAACCAGTTTCTACGAGCAGTACTTC,CASSVTSFYEQYF
TRBJ2-7,NA,TRBV7-2,NA,TGTGCCAGCAGCTTAGTCGGGGGACAGTTATACGAGCAGTACTTC,CASSLVGGQLYEQYF
TRBJ1-3,TRBD1,TRBV19,NA,TGTGCCAGTAAAGGACAGGGGCGAAACACCATATATTTT,CASKGQGRNTIYF
TRBJ2-5,NA,TRBV9,NA,TGTGCCAGCAGCGTAGGAGGGGGGCCGGAAGAGACCCAGTACTTC,CASSVGGGPEETQYF
TRBJ2-7,TRBD1,TRBV2,NA,TGTGCCAGCAGTGATGCAGGGACAGGGAGGTACGAGCAGTACTTC,CASSDAGTGRYEQYF
TRBJ1-1,TRBD1,TRBV5-1,few,TGCGCCAGCAGCTTGGAGATTCAGGGGGCGAACACTGAAGCTTTCTTT,CASSLEIQGANTEAFF
TRBJ1-1,NA,TRBV7-2,NA,TGTGCCAGCAGCTCCAGGAACACTGAAGCTTTCTTT,CASSSRNTEAFF
TRBJ2-5,NA,TRBV7-2,NA,TGTGCCAGCAGCTTAGCCCCGAGGGAGACCCAGTACTTC,CASSLAPRETQYF
TRBJ1-2,NA,TRBV5-1,NA,TGCGCCAGCAGCTTGGATAGCGGTGGGGGCTACACCTTC,CASSLDSGGGYTF
TRBJ2-1,NA,TRBV6-1,NA,TGTGCCAGCACCTCAACAGGGACCTACAATGAGCAGTTCTTC,CASTSTGTYNEQFF
TRBJ1-1,NA,TRBV25-1,NA,TGTGCCAGCAGTGTGGAGGGTCCGAGCACTGAAGCTTTCTTT,CASSVEGPSTEAFF
TRBJ1-1,NA,TRBV11-2,NA,TGTGCCAGCAGCAAGGATCTACAGGGTCCCAACACTGAAGCTTTCTTT,CASSKDLQGPNTEAFF
TRBJ2-7,NA,TRBV6-1,NA,TGTGCCAGCAGGAGGGACGTCCTCTCCTACGAGCAGTACTTC,CASRRDVLSYEQYF
TRBJ2-5,NA,TRBV5-1,NA,TGCGCTAGGCAGGCGAAAAGGGAGACCCAGTACTTC,CARQAKRETQYF
TRBJ2-5,NA,TRBV2,few,TGTGCCAGCGGGGGGGCATTTGAGGAGACCCAGTACTTC,CASGGAFEETQYF
TRBJ1-6,NA,TRBV6-5,NA,TGTGCCAGCAGCTTGATCGGGTCACCCCTCCACTTT,CASSLIGSPLHF
TRBJ2-3,TRBD1,TRBV5-4,NA,TGTGCCAGCAGCGCCACACAGAGGGGGCCAGATACGCAGTATTTT,CASSATQRGPDTQYF
TRBJ1-3,TRBD1,TRBV27,NA,TGTGCCAGCAGTTCGTCGACAGGGCTTGGAAACACCATATATTTT,CASSSSTGLGNTIYF
TRBJ1-3,NA,TRBV30,NA,TGTGCCTGGCATACGGGACACCATGGAAACACCATATATTTT,CAWHTGHHGNTIYF
TRBJ1-5,NA,TRBV19,NA,TGTGCCAGTAGTACCACTAGCAATCAGCCCCAGCATTTT,CASSTTSNQPQHF
TRBJ1-6,NA,TRBV14,NA,TGTGCCAGCAGCCAAGATAGGCCCTATAATTCACCCCTCCACTTT,CASSQDRPYNSPLHF
TRBJ1-2,TRBD1,TRBV15,NA,TGTGCCACCAGCTGGGACAGGGGAAACTATGGCTACACCTTC,CATSWDRGNYGYTF
TRBJ2-3,NA,TRBV14,NA,TGTGCCAGCAGCCAAGACTACACAGATACGCAGTATTTT,CASSQDYTDTQYF
TRBJ2-7,NA,TRBV9,NA,TGTGCCAGCAGCGCAGGGGAAGGCCATGGCTACGAGCAGTACTTC,CASSAGEGHGYEQYF
TRBJ1-5,TRBD1,TRBV7-2,once,TGTGCCAGCACCGGGACAGCCAATCAGCCCCAGCATTTT,CASTGTANQPQHF
TRBJ1-2,NA,TRBV7-9,NA,TGTGCCAGCAGCTTAGCGGGGGTCAACTATGGCTACACCTTC,CASSLAGVNYGYTF
TRBJ2-2,NA,TRBV19,NA,TGTGCCAGTAGTACCGGGGTGGGAAGACAGCTTAACACCGGGGAGCTGTTTTTT,CASSTGVGRQLNTGELFF
TRBJ2-5,NA,TRBV9,NA,TGTGCCAGCAATAGGGGGACACAAGAGACCCAGTACTTC,CASNRGTQETQYF
TRBJ1-3,NA,TRBV5-4,NA,TGTGCCAGCAGCCCGGGCCTGGGGTCTGGAAACACCATATATTTT,CASSPGLGSGNTIYF